The T cell receptor (beta chain) described here comes from a study of T cells in Graves' hyperthyroidism and ophthalmopathy (dated by TCRdb to about 2019). Context from the whole study: Peripheral blood was sampled at the time of initial diagnosis, prior to any treatment. Prospective prediction of ophthalmopathy was tested in an independent validation cohort consisting of 18 hyperthyroidism patients and approximately 16 patients who later progressed to ophthalmopathy. TCR Vbeta CDR3 sequencing of 120 to 150 peripheral blood samples (more than 40 ophthalmopathy, 75 to 80 hyperthyroidism and some 17 progressor patients) is reported in the paper. For training and testing, the 80 to 100 patients in the discovery cohort were randomly divided in a 7:3 ratio. TCR V-J signatures able to tell the groups apart were searched for in a discovery cohort of more than 90 patients, of whom over 40 had Graves' ophthalmopathy and under 65 had stable Graves' hyperthyroidism. Following sampling, methimazole starting at 30 mg daily was given to hyperthyroidism patients, and high-dose intravenous methylprednisolone was given to ophthalmopathy patients. In addition, the study compared T-cell repertoires in thyroid tissue and in blood from six Graves' hyperthyroidism patients. Results and caveats for the whole study, not just this receptor: Ophthalmopathy was separated from stable hyperthyroidism by a 13 V-J signature model, with over 85% sensitivity and 81% to 83% specificity obtained in cross-validation and 80%/75% obtained in testing. In validation, the model predicted progression to ophthalmopathy with over 60% sensitivity and 72% to 85% specificity, a median of approximately 6.7 months before onset. Most expanded thyroid clonotypes (frequency above 0.001) were also found in blood, which suggests that blood repertoires may mirror thyroid immune responses. Sample size was not statistically predetermined, and blinding of investigators to group allocation was not performed.

The TCR beta CDR3 regions were amplified from RNA transcripts. A first-round RT-PCR of the TCR CDR3 used the HTBI primer set with the Qiagen OneStep RT-PCR kit. A second multiplex PCR round built the libraries, followed by size selection and purification. Sequencing of the libraries was done on an Illumina HiSeq2000 using paired-end 100 bp reads. On the study's bioinformatics: SOAPnuke was used to process the raw data, with reads discarded if the reads contained adapters or uncalled bases, had a mean Phred below 15, or lacked an exact constant-primer or identifier match. High-quality paired reads were merged with COPE v1.2.5, and unique nucleotide sequences were defined as clonotypes. MiTCR v1.1 was used to align the clonotypes against IMGT TRBV, TRBD and TRBJ reference segments. The analysis included only V-J combinations with a frequency above 0.0001, which together covered approximately 99% of the repertoires. The TCS score was defined as F50 (clonal expansion) divided by E x V (chaos), with BLOSUM62-based TCRdist calculated between CDR3 peptides within each V-J. Welch's t-statistics and random forest reduced roughly 540 V-J features to roughly 13, which were used in a naive Bayes classifier (R e1071). TCRdb passed the public sequencing reads through fastp at Q25 and MiXCR, retaining productive beta sequences. CDR3 protein sequences are deduplicated, and each keeps its most common genes and DNA. TCRdb, not the original authors, processed these V and J calls. The sample table records more than 350,000 distinct CDR3 sequences; 15% of these occur just once. The biggest ten clones account for roughly 19% of the sample.

This clonotype was found a few times. What this receptor recognizes is not known. Per-base qualities were not stored, and no clone one base away is much larger. Ophthalmopathy patients had moderately to severely active disease, with a Clinical Activity Score of 3 or more, a NOSPECS grade of 4 or more, and a disease duration of less than 3 months. Exclusion was applied to patients with uncontrolled infections, other autoimmune diseases, pregnancy or lactation. Diagnoses were based on clinical symptoms, serum thyroxine and TRAb, thyroid ultrasound and orbital computed tomography. PBMCs were separated from approximately 10 ml of fresh peripheral blood using Ficoll-Paque density gradient centrifugation. Total RNA was extracted with Trizol reagent, and quality was checked on an Agilent 2100 Bioanalyzer. This TCR derives from a woman aged 55-70 years with Graves' ophthalmopathy. Sequencing was performed on blood.

The DNA is TGCAGTGCTAGAGTAGAATCTAGCGGGCCCTCCTACAATGAGCAGTTCTTC. This is translated as CSARVESSGPSYNEQFF. This receptor chain uses TRBV20-1 and TRBJ2-1, and TRBD2 matches 8 of the central bases. For this chain, trimming is 1 base at the V end and 0 bases at the J end, and the number of junction bases without a gene match is 8. Measured from the cysteine to the phenylalanine, the CDR3 is 17 residues long. Only the CDR3 region is kept as DNA, spanning 51 bases read in frame from base 1. CDR1 and CDR2 were assigned from the germline V gene (reference sequence) as DFQATT and SNEGSKA.